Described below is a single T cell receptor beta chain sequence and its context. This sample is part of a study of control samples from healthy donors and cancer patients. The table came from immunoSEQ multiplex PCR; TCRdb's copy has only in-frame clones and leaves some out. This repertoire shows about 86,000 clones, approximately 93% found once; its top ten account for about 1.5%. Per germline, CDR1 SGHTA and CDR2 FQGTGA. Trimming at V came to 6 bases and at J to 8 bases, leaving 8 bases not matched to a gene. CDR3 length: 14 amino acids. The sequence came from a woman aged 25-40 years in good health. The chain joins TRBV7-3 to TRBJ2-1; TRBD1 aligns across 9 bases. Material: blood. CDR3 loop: CASSVGQGRDEQFF. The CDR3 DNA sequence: TGTGCCAGCAGTGTAGGACAGGGGCGCGATGAGCAGTTCTTC.